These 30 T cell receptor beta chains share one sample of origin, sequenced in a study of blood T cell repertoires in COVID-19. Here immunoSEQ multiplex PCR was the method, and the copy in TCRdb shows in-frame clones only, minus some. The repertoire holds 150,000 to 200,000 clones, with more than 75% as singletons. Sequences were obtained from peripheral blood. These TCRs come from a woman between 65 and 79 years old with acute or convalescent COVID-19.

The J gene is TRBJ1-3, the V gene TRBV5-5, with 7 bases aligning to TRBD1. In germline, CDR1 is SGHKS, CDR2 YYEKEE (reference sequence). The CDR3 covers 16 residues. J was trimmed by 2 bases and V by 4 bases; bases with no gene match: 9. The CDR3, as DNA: TGTGCCAGCAGCAAAGGGACAGAGGGGACTGGAAACACCATATATTTT. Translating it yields CASSKGTEGTGNTIYF. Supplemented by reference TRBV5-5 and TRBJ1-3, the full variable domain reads DAGVTQSPTHLIKTRGQQVTLRCSPISGHKSVSWYQQVLGQGPQFIFQYYEKEERGRGNFPDRFSARQFPNYSSELNVNALLLGDSALYLCASSKGTEGTGNTIYFGEGSWLTVV.

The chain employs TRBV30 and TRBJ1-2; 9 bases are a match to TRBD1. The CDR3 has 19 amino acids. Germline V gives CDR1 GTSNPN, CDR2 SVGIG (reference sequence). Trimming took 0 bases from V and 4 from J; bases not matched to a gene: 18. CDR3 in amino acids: CAWSVFGDRARVRGYGYTF. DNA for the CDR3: TGTGCCTGGAGTGTATTTGGGGACAGGGCCAGGGTTCGGGGCTATGGCTACACCTTC. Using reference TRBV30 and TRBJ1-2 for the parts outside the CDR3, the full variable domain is SQTIHQWPATLVQPVGSPLSLECTVEGTSNPNLYWYRQAAGRGLQLLFYSVGIGQISSEVPQNLSASRPQDRQFILSSKKLLLSDSGFYLCAWSVFGDRARVRGYGYTFGSGTRLTVV.

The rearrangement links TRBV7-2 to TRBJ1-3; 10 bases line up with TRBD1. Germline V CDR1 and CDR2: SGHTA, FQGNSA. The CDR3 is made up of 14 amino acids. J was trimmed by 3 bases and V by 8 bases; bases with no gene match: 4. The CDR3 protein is CASGDRGLGNTIYF. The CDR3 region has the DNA TGTGCCAGCGGTGACAGGGGGCTTGGAAACACCATATATTTT. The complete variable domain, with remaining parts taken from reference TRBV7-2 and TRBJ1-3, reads GAGVSQSPSNKVTEKGKDVELRCDPISGHTALYWYRQSLGQGLEFLIYFQGNSAPDKSGLPSDRFSAERTGGSVSTLTIQRTQQEDSAVYLCASGDRGLGNTIYFGEGSWLTVV.

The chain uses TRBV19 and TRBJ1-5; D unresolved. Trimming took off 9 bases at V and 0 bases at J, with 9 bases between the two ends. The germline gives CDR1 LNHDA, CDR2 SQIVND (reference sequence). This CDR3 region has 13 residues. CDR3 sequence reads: CASGEHSNQPQHF. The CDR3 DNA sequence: TGTGCCAGCGGGGAACATAGCAATCAGCCCCAGCATTTT.

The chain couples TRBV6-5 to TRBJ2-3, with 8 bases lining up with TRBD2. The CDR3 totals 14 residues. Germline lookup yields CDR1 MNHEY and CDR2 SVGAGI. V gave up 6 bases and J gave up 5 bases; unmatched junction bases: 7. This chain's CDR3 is CASSLAGGRDTQYF. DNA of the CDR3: TGTGCCAGCAGCTTGGCGGGGGGCCGAGATACGCAGTATTTT.

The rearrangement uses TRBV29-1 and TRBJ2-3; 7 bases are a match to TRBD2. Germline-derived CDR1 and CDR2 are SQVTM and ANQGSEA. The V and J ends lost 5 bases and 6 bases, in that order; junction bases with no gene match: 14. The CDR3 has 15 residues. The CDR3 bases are TGCAGCGTTCGGGACTACCGAAGCACGGGTGATACGCAGTATTTT. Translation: CSVRDYRSTGDTQYF.

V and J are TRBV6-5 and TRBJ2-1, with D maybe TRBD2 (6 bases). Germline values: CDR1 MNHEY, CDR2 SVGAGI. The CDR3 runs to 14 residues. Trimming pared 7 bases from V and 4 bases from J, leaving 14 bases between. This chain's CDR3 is CASTLRGFYNEQFF. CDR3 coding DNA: TGTGCCAGCACCCTACGGGGGTTTTACAATGAGCAGTTCTTC.

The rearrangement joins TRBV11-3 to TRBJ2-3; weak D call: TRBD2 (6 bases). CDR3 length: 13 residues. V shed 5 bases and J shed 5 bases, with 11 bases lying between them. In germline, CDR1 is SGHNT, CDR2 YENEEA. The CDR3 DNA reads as TGTGCCAGCAGCAGCCCCGGGGGAGATACGCAGTATTTT. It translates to CASSSPGGDTQYF.

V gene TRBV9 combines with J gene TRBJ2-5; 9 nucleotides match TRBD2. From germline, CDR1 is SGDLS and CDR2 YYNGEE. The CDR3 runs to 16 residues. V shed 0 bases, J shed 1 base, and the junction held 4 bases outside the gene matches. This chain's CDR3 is CASSVAAGGRQETQYF. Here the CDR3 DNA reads TGTGCCAGCAGCGTAGCAGCGGGGGGCCGCCAAGAGACCCAGTACTTC.

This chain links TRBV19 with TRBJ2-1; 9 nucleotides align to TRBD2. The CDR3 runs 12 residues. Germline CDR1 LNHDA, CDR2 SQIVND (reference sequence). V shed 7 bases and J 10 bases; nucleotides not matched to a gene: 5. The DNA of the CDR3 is TGTGCCAGTACTGCGGGAGGGCCGGAGCAGTTCTTC. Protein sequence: CASTAGGPEQFF.

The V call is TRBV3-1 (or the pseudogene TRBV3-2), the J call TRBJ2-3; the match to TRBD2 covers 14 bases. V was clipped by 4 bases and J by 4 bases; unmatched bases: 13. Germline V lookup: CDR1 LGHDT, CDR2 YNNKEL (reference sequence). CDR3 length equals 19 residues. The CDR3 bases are TGTGCCAGCAGCCTAAGCTTACCGGGACTAGCGGGAGTAGCAGATACGCAGTATTTT. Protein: CASSLSLPGLAGVADTQYF.

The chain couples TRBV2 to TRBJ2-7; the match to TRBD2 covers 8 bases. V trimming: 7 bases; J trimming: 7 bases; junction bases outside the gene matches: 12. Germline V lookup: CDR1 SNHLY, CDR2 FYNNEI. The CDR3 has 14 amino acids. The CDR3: CASIPGGAEVEQYF. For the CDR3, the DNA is TGTGCCAGCATTCCGGGGGGGGCTGAGGTGGAGCAGTACTTC. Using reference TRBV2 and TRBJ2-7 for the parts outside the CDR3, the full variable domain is EPEVTQTPSHQVTQMGQEVILRCVPISNHLYFYWYRQILGQKVEFLVSFYNNEISEKSEIFDDQFSVERPDGSNFTLKIRSTKLEDSAMYFCASIPGGAEVEQYFGPGTRLTVT.

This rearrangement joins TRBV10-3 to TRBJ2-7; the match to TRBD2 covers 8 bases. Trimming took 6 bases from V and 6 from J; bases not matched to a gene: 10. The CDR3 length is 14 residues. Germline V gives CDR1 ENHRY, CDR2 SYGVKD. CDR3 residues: CAIRVTSELGEQYF. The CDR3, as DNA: TGTGCCATCAGAGTGACTAGCGAGCTTGGCGAGCAGTACTTC.

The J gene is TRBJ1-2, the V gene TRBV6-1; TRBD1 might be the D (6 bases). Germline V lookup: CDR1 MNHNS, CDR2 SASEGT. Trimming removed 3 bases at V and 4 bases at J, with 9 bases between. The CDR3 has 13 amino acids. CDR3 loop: CASSEGQTYGYTF. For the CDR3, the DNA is TGTGCCAGCAGTGAGGGACAAACCTATGGCTACACCTTC.

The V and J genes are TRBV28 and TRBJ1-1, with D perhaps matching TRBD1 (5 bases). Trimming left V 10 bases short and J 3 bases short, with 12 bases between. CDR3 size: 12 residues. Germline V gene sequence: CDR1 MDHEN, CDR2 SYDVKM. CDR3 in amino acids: CAIGRGYTEAFF. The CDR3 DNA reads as TGTGCCATCGGAAGGGGTTACACTGAAGCTTTCTTT.

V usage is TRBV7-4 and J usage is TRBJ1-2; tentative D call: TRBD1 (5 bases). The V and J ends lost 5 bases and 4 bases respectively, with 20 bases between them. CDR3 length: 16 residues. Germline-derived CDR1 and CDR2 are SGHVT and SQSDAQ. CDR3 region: CASSRSLTGGSYGYTF. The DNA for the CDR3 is TGTGCCAGCAGCCGTAGTTTGACTGGGGGGAGCTATGGCTACACCTTC.

CDR3 DNA sequence: TGTGCCAGCGGGGGACAGGATGCAGAGACCCAGTACTTC. It yields the protein CASGGQDAETQYF. The chain has TRBV6-6 and TRBJ2-5; 8 bases map to TRBD1. The CDR3 has 13 residues. CDR1 MNHNY and CDR2 SVGAGI come from the germline V gene (reference sequence). Trimming cost V 8 bases and J 4 bases; bases outside gene matches: 6.

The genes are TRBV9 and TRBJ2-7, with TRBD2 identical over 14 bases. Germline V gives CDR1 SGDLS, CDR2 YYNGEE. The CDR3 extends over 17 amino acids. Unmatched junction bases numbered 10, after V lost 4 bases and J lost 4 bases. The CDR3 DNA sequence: TGTGCCAGCAGCCCACGAGGACTAGCGGGAGGTTTGTACGAGCAGTACTTC. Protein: CASSPRGLAGGLYEQYF.

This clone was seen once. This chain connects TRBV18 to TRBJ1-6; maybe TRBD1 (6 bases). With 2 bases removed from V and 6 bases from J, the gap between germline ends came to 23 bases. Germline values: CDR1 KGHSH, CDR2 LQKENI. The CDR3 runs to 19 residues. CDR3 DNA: TGTGCCAGCTCACCATTGGTCACGTCAGGGGTTTACGGTAATTCACCCCTCCACTTT. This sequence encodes CASSPLVTSGVYGNSPLHF. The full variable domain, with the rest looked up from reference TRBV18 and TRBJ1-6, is NAGVMQNPRHLVRRRGQEARLRCSPMKGHSHVYWYRQLPEEGLKFMVYLQKENIIDESGMPKERFSAEFPKEGPSILRIQQVVRGDSAAYFCASSPLVTSGVYGNSPLHFGNGTRLTVT.

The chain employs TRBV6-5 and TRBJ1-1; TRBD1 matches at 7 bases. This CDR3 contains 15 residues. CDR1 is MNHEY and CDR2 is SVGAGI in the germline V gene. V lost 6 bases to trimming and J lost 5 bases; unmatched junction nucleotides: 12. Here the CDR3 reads CASRNSLGGLTEAFF. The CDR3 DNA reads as TGTGCCAGCAGAAACTCCCTAGGGGGCTTGACTGAAGCTTTCTTT.

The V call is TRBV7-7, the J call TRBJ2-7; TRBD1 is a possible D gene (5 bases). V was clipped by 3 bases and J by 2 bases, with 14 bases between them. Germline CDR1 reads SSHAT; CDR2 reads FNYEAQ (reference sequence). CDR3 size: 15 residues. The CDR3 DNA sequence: TGTGCCAGCAGCTTCTTACAGGTCCCCACCTACGAGCAGTACTTC. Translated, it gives CASSFLQVPTYEQYF.

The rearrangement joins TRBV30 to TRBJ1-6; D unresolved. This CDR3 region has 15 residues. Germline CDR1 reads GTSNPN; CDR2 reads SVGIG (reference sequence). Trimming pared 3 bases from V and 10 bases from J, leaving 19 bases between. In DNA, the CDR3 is TGTGCCTGGAGCGACCGGGTCGGTGGGTACTCACCCCTCCACTTT. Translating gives CAWSDRVGGYSPLHF.

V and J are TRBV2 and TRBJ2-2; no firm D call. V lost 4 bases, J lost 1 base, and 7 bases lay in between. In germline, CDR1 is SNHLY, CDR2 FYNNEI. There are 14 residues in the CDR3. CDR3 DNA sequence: TGTGCCAGCAGTGGTAGACTGAACACCGGGGAGCTGTTTTTT. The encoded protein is CASSGRLNTGELFF.

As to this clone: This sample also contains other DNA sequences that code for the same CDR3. The CDR3 is CASSLSGNTIYF. DNA for the CDR3: TGTGCCAGCAGCCTAAGTGGAAACACCATATATTTT. The V and J genes are TRBV12-3 or TRBV12-4 and TRBJ1-3; D is uncertain. This CDR3 is built from 12 residues. Between the trimmed V and J ends, which lost 6 bases and 3 bases, there was a span of 6 bases.

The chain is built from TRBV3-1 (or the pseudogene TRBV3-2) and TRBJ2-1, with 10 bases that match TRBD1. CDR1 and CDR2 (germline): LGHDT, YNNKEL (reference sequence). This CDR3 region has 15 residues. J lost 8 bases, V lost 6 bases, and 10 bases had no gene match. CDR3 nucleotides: TGTGCCAGCAGGGCACCGGGACAGGGGAAATATGAGCAGTTCTTC. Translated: CASRAPGQGKYEQFF.

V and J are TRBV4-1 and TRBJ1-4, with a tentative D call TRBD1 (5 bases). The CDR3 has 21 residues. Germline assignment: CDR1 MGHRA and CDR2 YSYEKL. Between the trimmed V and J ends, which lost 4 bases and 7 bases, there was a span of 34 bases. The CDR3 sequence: CASSRSWRPGKRENWGEKLFF. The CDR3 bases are TGCGCCAGCAGCCGCTCATGGCGGCCAGGGAAGCGGGAGAATTGGGGTGAAAAACTGTTTTTT.

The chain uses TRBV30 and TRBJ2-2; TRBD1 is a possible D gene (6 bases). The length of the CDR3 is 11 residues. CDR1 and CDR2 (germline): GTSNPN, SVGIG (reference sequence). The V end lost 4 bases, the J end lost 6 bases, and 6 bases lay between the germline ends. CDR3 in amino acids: CAWKGAGELFF. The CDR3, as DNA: TGTGCCTGGAAGGGGGCCGGGGAGCTGTTTTTT.

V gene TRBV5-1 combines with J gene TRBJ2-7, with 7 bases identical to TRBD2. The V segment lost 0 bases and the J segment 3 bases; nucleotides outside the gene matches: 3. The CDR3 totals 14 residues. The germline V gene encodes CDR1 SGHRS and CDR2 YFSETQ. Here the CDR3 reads CASSLGPGGYEQYF. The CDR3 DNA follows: TGCGCCAGCAGCTTGGGCCCGGGGGGCTACGAGCAGTACTTC.

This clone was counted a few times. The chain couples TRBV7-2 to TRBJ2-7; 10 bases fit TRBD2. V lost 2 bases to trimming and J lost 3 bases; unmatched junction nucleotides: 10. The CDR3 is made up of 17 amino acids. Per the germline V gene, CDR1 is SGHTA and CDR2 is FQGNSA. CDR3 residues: CASSLSSRTSGFYEQYF. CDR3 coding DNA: TGTGCCAGCAGCTTAAGTTCTCGGACTAGCGGTTTCTACGAGCAGTACTTC.

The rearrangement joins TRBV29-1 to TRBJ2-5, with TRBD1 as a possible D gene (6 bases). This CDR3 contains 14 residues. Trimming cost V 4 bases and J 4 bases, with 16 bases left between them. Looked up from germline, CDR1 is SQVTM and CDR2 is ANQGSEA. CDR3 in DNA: TGCAGCGTTGTTGACAGGAGGTGGGGAGAGACCCAGTACTTC. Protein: CSVVDRRWGETQYF.